This T cell receptor beta chain is from a study of T cell responses to AZD1222 COVID-19 vaccine. Whole-study findings and limits: Only a handful of AZD1222 recipients were seropositive at baseline. A mostly white British donor set with more females was recruited, and clonal diversity was possibly underestimated.

Produced via immunoSEQ multiplex PCR; TCRdb's table is partial and in-frame only. Of approximately 110,000 clones in the sample, more than 80% were seen once. Pooling was applied to second doses at about 4 or about 12 weeks. The trim removed 5 bases at V and 3 bases at J, leaving 12 bases unmatched. In germline, CDR1 is GTSNPN, CDR2 SVGIG (reference sequence). This CDR3 has 15 amino acids. Points on this clone: Its target is not known.

This TCR was recovered from an adult who received the AZD1222 COVID-19 vaccine. The specimen comprised peripheral blood, sampled 28 days after the second AZD1222 dose. The rearrangement joins TRBV30 to TRBJ2-5; the match to TRBD2 covers 7 bases. CDR3 residues: CAWAGVEGWKETQYF. The CDR3, as DNA: TGTGCCTGGGCGGGGGTAGAGGGATGGAAAGAGACCCAGTACTTC.